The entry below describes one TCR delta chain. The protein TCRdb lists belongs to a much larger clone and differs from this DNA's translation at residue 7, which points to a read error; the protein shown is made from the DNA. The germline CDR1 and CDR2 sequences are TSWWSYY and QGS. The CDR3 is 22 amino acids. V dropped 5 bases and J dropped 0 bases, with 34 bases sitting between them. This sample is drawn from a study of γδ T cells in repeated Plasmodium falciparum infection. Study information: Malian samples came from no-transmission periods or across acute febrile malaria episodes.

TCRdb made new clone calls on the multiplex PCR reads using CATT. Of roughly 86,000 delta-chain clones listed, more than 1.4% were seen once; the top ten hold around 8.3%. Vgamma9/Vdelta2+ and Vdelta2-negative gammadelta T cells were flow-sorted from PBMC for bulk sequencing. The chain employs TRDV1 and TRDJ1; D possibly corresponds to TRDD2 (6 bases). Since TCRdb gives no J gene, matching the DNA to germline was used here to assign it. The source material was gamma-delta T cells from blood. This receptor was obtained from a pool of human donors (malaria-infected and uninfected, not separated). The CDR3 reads CALGSSLLRYRGARGNTDKLIF. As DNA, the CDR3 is TGTGCTCTTGGGTCATCCCTCCTACGTTATAGGGGGGCCCGAGGGAACACCGATAAACTCATCTTT.